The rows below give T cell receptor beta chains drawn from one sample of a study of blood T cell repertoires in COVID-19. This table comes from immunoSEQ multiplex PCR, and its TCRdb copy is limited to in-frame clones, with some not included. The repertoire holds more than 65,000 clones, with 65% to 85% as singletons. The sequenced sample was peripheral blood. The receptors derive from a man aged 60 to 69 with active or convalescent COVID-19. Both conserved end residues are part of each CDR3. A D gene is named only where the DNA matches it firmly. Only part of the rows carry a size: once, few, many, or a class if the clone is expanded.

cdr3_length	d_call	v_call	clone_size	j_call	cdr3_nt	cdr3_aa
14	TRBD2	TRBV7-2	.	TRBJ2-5	TGTGCCAGCAGCTTGGGACTAGCGAAAGAGACCCAGTACTTC	CASSLGLAKETQYF
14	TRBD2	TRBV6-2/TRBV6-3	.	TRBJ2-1	TGTGCCAGCAGTCCCCTCTGGGGGGGGAATGAGCAGTTCTTC	CASSPLWGGNEQFF
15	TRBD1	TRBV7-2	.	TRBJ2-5	TGTGCCAGCAGCTTAAACCAGGGGGCCCAGGAGGCCCAGTACTTC	CASSLNQGAQEAQYF
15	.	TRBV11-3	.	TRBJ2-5	TGTGCCAGCAGCTTAGATTCAGGGCTGCAAGAGACCCAGTACTTC	CASSLDSGLQETQYF
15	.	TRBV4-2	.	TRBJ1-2	TGTGCCAGCAGCCAAGATAAGGGGCAGAACTATGGCTACACCTTC	CASSQDKGQNYGYTF
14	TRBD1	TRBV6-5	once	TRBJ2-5	TGTGCCAGCCGGACAGGGCTAGCACAAGAGACCCAGTACTTC	CASRTGLAQETQYF
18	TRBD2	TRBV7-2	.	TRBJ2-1	TGTGCCAGCAGCTTAGCCTGGAGCGGGGGGGCCTCCTACAATGAGCAGTTCTTC	CASSLAWSGGASYNEQFF
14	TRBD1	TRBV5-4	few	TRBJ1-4	TGTGCCAGCAGCCGTGACAGGGGTGATGAAAAACTGTTTTTT	CASSRDRGDEKLFF
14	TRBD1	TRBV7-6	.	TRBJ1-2	TGTGCCAGCAGCTTAGGACAGGGTGAGGATGGCTACACCTTC	CASSLGQGEDGYTF
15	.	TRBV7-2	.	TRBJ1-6	TGTGCCAGCAGCTTAGCGATGGGCGCGAGTTCACCCCTCCACTTT	CASSLAMGASSPLHF
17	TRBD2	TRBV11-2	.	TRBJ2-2	TGTGCCAGCAGCTTAGATGGGAGGGGTTGGAACACCGGGGAGCTGTTTTTT	CASSLDGRGWNTGELFF
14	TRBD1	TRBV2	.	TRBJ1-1	TGTGCCAGCAGGGTACAGGGGGCCAACACTGAAGCTTTCTTT	CASRVQGANTEAFF
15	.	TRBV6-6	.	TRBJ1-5	TGTGCCAGCAGTTACGGGGAGCTCAGCAATCAGCCCCAGCATTTT	CASSYGELSNQPQHF
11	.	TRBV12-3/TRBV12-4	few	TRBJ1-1	TGTGCCAGCAGTTTGGGCCAGCGGGCTTTCTTT	CASSLGQRAFF
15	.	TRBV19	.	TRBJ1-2	TGTGCCAGTAGTTCCAACACCGGGAGGTCGGGTGGCTACACCTTC	CASSSNTGRSGGYTF
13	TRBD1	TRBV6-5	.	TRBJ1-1	TGTGCCAGCAGCGACAGGGGGAACACTGAAGCTTTCTTT	CASSDRGNTEAFF
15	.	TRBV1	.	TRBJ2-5	TGCACCAGCAGCCCGGACAGGGGGCGCCGGGAGACCCAGTACTTC	CTSSPDRGRRETQYF
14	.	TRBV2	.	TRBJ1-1	TGTGCCAGCAGTGGCCTCAGGGGTAAGACTGAAGCTTTCTTT	CASSGLRGKTEAFF
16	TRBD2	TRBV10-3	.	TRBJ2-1	TGTGCCATAGGAGACCCGACTAGCGGGGGGCGGGATGAGCAGTTCTTC	CAIGDPTSGGRDEQFF
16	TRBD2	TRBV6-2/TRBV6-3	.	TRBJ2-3	TGTGCCAGCAGTTACCCGTACGGACGGGGGGACGGAGCGCAGTATTTT	CASSYPYGRGDGAQYF
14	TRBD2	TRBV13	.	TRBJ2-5	TGTGCCAGCAGCAAGCGGGGGACCCAAGAGACCCAGTACTTC	CASSKRGTQETQYF
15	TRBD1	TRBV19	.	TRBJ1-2	TGTGCCAGTAGTGTGACAGGGACCTCTAACTATGGCTACACCTTC	CASSVTGTSNYGYTF
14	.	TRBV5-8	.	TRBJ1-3	TGTGCCAGCAGCTTCTCAGTCTCTGGAAACACCATATATTTT	CASSFSVSGNTIYF
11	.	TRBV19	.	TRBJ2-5	TGTGCCAGTAGTATCAGGGAGACCCAGTACTTC	CASSIRETQYF
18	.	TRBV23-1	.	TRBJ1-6	TGCGCCAGCAGTCAATTCCGACCCCCAAACAGGCGGTGTTCACCCCTCCACTTT	CASSQFRPPNRRCSPLHF
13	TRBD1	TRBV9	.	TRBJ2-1	TGTGCCAGCGCGACAGGGGGAGGTTATGAGCAGTTCTTC	CASATGGGYEQFF
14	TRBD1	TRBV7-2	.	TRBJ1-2	TGTGCCAGCAGCCCGACAGGGTCCTTCTATGGCTACACCTTC	CASSPTGSFYGYTF
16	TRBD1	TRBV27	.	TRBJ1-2	TGTGCCAGCAGTGGGACAGGGGGGCCAAGTAACTATGGCTACACCTTC	CASSGTGGPSNYGYTF
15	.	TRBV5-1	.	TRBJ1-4	TGCGCCAGCAGCGCCTCAGGAACAACTAATGAAAAACTGTTTTTT	CASSASGTTNEKLFF
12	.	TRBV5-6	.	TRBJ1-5	TGTGCCAGCAGCTTGTCTGATCAGCCCCAGCATTTT	CASSLSDQPQHF
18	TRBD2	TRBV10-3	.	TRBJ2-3	TGTGCCATCAGTGAGTCGATTGGGACTAGCGGGGGCACAGATACGCAGTATTTT	CAISESIGTSGGTDTQYF
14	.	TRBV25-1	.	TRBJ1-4	TGTGCCAGCAGTACCGGGAGCTTGGAGGAAAAACTGTTTTTT	CASSTGSLEEKLFF
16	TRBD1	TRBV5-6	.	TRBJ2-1	TGTGCCAGCAGCTCAATTGACAGGGTACGAATCAATGAGCAGTTCTTC	CASSSIDRVRINEQFF
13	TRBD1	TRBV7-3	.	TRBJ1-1	TGTGCCAGCAGCTCGGGGACAGGGTTCAGCGCTTTCTTT	CASSSGTGFSAFF
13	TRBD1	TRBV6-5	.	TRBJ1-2	TGTGCCAGCAGTTACGGGGCAGGGGGCGGCTACACCTTC	CASSYGAGGGYTF
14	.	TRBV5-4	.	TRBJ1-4	TGTGCCAGCAGCCCAGGACAGTGGGGTGAAAAACTGTTTTTT	CASSPGQWGEKLFF
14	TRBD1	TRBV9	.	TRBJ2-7	TGTGCCAGCAGCGCAAGCGACAGGGATTACGAGCAGTACTTC	CASSASDRDYEQYF
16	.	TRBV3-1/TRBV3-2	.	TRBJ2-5	TGTGCCAGCAGCCAAGATCAGGACGGGGTCCAGGAGACCCAGTACTTC	CASSQDQDGVQETQYF
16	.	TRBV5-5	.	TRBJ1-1	TGTGCCAGCAGCTTGGTGGAGACGGCCAGAAACACTGAAGCTTTCTTT	CASSLVETARNTEAFF
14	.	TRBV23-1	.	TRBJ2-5	TGCGCCAGCAGGTCATCGACAGAGAAAGAGACCCAGTACTTC	CASRSSTEKETQYF
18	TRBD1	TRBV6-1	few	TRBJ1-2	TGTGCCAGCAGTGAAGCGCGAAACCGAGACAGGGGGGGCTATGGCTACACCTTC	CASSEARNRDRGGYGYTF
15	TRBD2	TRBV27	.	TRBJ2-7	TGTGCCAGCAGTTTACAGCCGGGGGGGGTTCTCGAGCAGTACTTC	CASSLQPGGVLEQYF
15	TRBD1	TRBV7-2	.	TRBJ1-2	TGTGCCAGCAGCTTAGTGACAGGGATTAACTATGGCTACACCTTC	CASSLVTGINYGYTF
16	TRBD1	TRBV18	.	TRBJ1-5	TGTGCCAGCTCAGTCGGACAGGGCTATAGCAATCAGCCCCAGCATTTT	CASSVGQGYSNQPQHF
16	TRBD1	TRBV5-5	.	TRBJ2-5	TGTGCCAGCAGCTTGGGGCGGGACAGGGGTCGAGAGACCCAGTACTTC	CASSLGRDRGRETQYF
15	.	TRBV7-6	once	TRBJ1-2	TGTGCCAGCAGCCCCGGGGGGGTTAGGGGCCGCGGCTACACCTTC	CASSPGGVRGRGYTF
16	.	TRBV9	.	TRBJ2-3	TGTGCCAGCAGCGTAGAGGCAGGGGCCCGCACAGATACGCAGTATTTT	CASSVEAGARTDTQYF
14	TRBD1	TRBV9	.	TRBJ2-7	TGTGCCAGCAGCCCGAGGGACAGCCGGTCCGAGCAGTACTTC	CASSPRDSRSEQYF